The TCR beta chain described here comes from a study of blood T cell repertoires in COVID-19. Study background: In each case, the material was cDNA or gDNA derived from T cells, B-cell-depleted T cells, or PBMCs.

Libraries were prepared by immunoSEQ multiplex PCR; TCRdb keeps only in-frame clonotypes and omits some of them. The sample holds approximately 210,000 clones, around 80% seen once. The CDR3 contains 16 residues. The ends were cut back, 4 bases at V and 0 bases at J, with 16 bases in the middle. Germline V gene lookup returns CDR1 KGHSH and CDR2 LQKENI. This TCR was recovered from a woman aged 40 to 50 with acute or convalescent COVID-19. Sequenced material: peripheral blood. The chain links TRBV18 to TRBJ2-7; D may be TRBD2 (6 bases). The DNA for the CDR3 is TGTGCCAGCTCACGTCTAGCGCAAACAAGCTCCTACGAGCAGTACTTC. This encodes CASSRLAQTSSYEQYF.